This T cell receptor (beta chain) comes out of a study of blood T cells in healthy people across ages. It was with a sample-barcoded 5' primer and a J-beta primer mix that a second PCR of roughly 7 to 12 cycles was run. Every molecule of cDNA carried a tag from a template-switch adaptor with 12 random nucleotides. Via MiXCR, TCRdb re-called the 5' RACE reads, giving one row per CDR3 protein. The table has 700,000 or so distinct CDR3 sequences, approximately 22% seen once. The CDR3 loop spans 17 amino acids. Losses at the gene ends were 4 bases for V and 0 bases for J; bases not matched to a gene: 8. Germline CDR1 reads SGHTA; CDR2 reads FQGNSA. This clonotype was detected only once. Antigen specificity is unknown. Study-wide results and limits: Naive CD4+ cell counts and diversity both ran higher in long-lived than in aged donors. Per million T cells, the diversity of TCR beta decreased roughly linearly as age advanced.

The V and J genes are TRBV7-2 and TRBJ2-3, with TRBD1 matching 9 bases. The sequence derives from a man aged 65 to 85 in good health. Sequencing was done on a sample of blood. The CDR3 DNA sequence: TGTACCAGCAGCTGGCCAGAGGGACAGGGTAGCACAGATACGCAGTATTTT. As protein: CTSSWPEGQGSTDTQYF.